These T cell receptor beta chains were read from a single sample in a study of cytomegalovirus exposure and HLA in healthy donors. The data were produced by immunoSEQ multiplex PCR, yet TCRdb's version contains in-frame clones alone and is incomplete. This table has over 100,000 clones, nearly 65% appearing once. Material: PBMCs. These receptors were obtained from a man in his forties in good health and CMV-seropositive. Both conserved end residues are part of each CDR3. A D gene is named only where the DNA matches it firmly. The listing skips clone size in some rows; elsewhere it reads once, few, many or a size class.

NA	TRBV27	TRBJ2-1	NA	TGTGCCAGCAGTTTACGGGGGAATGAGCAGTTCTTC	CASSLRGNEQFF
NA	TRBV11-2	TRBJ2-2	NA	TGTGCCAGCAGCTTAGCGACTAGAATCGACACCGGGGAGCTGTTTTTT	CASSLATRIDTGELFF
NA	TRBV18	TRBJ1-4	NA	TGTGCCAGCTCACCACCGCAGGCTAATGAAAAACTGTTTTTT	CASSPPQANEKLFF
TRBD1	TRBV27	TRBJ2-5	NA	TGTGCCAGCAGTGGTGACAGGGGGCGCCGAGAGACCCAGTACTTC	CASSGDRGRRETQYF
NA	TRBV18	TRBJ2-2	NA	TGTGCCAGCTCACCACCTACGAACACCGGGGAGCTGTTTTTT	CASSPPTNTGELFF
TRBD2	TRBV7-6	TRBJ2-1	few	TGTGCCAGCAGCTTAAATTTCGTGAAGGCGGGAGTCGTCTATGATGAGCAGTTCTTC	CASSLNFVKAGVVYDEQFF
NA	TRBV20-1	TRBJ2-1	few	TGCAGTGCTATGGAGTTTCATGAGCAGTTCTTC	CSAMEFHEQFF
TRBD1	TRBV5-1	TRBJ1-2	NA	TGCGCCAGCAGCAGGACAGGGGAAGGCGGCTACACCTTC	CASSRTGEGGYTF
NA	TRBV7-2	TRBJ2-4	few	TGTGCCAGCAGCTACAGGGTCGGAGACATTCAGTACTTC	CASSYRVGDIQYF
NA	TRBV19	TRBJ2-5	NA	TGTGCCAGTAGTATAGGGCGCAGGGGTGAGACCCAGTACTTC	CASSIGRRGETQYF
TRBD2	TRBV5-6	TRBJ2-1	NA	TGTGCCAGCAGCAGTGGTCTAGCGGCTGAGCAGTTCTTC	CASSSGLAAEQFF
TRBD1	TRBV14	TRBJ2-5	NA	TGTGCCAGCAGCCTAACGACAGGGACCCAAGAGACCCAGTACTTC	CASSLTTGTQETQYF
NA	TRBV5-1	TRBJ2-3	NA	TGCGCCAGCAGCTTAGGGGGAGCCCCAGATACGCAGTATTTT	CASSLGGAPDTQYF
TRBD1	TRBV5-1	TRBJ1-6	NA	TGCGCCAGCAGTTCCCGCCCCGGGACAGGGGCGAGCTCCTATAATTCACCCCTCCACTTT	CASSSRPGTGASSYNSPLHF
NA	TRBV6-5	TRBJ1-2	NA	TGTGCCAGCAAGACAGGCACTAACTATGGCTACACCTTC	CASKTGTNYGYTF
NA	TRBV7-9	TRBJ1-5	NA	TGTGCCAGCAGCTTAGAACAGGGTGTGGGACCCCAGCATTTT	CASSLEQGVGPQHF
NA	TRBV6-5	TRBJ2-7	few	TGTGCCAGCAGTTACTCGACAGGACGTCGGGACGAGCAGTACTTC	CASSYSTGRRDEQYF
TRBD1	TRBV2	TRBJ2-3	NA	TGTGCCAGCAGTCCCGGGACAGGGGTCCAGGGCACAGATACGCAGTATTTT	CASSPGTGVQGTDTQYF
NA	TRBV18	TRBJ2-7	NA	TGTGCCAGCTCACCCTCTAGCTCCTACGAGCAGTACTTC	CASSPSSSYEQYF
NA	TRBV6-5	TRBJ1-2	NA	TGTGCCAGCAGTTTCCTACAGGGTCTTGGTGGCTACACCTTC	CASSFLQGLGGYTF
NA	TRBV7-9	TRBJ2-2	NA	TGTGCCAGCAGCCCCCGCATGGCGGGATCGAACACCGGGGAGCTGTTTTTT	CASSPRMAGSNTGELFF
TRBD2	TRBV4-3	TRBJ2-7	few	TGCGCCAGCAAAAATAGCGGGAACTACGAGCAGTACTTC	CASKNSGNYEQYF
NA	TRBV7-3	TRBJ1-1	NA	TGTGCCAGCAGCTTAACCGGGAACACTGAAGCTTTCTTT	CASSLTGNTEAFF
TRBD2	TRBV9	TRBJ2-3	once	TGTGCCAGCAGCGTTGGACTAGGCCAAGTAGATACGCAGTATTTT	CASSVGLGQVDTQYF
TRBD2	TRBV30	TRBJ2-7	NA	TGTGCCTGGAGCCAAACTAGCGACGAGCAGTACTTC	CAWSQTSDEQYF
TRBD2	TRBV6-1	TRBJ2-3	NA	TGTGCCAGCAGTGAATCTTTAGCGGGGGGGGAGGATACGCAGTATTTT	CASSESLAGGEDTQYF
NA	TRBV28	TRBJ2-5	NA	TGTGCCAGTCAGGGCTTCTACCAAGAGACCCAGTACTTC	CASQGFYQETQYF
NA	TRBV2	TRBJ1-2	few	TGTGCCAGCAGTGACCGTACCGCACGGGGCTACACCTTC	CASSDRTARGYTF
TRBD1	TRBV6-6	TRBJ1-4	NA	TGTGCCAGCAGTTGGGGACAGGAGGGTGAAAAACTGTTTTTT	CASSWGQEGEKLFF
NA	TRBV7-9	TRBJ2-7	few	TGTTCCAGCAGCAGTGACAGCTACGAGCAGTACTTC	CSSSSDSYEQYF
NA	TRBV5-1	TRBJ2-5	NA	TGCGCCAGCAGCTTGGCGGGGACTGAGCAAGAGACCCAGTACTTC	CASSLAGTEQETQYF
NA	TRBV10-2	TRBJ2-5	NA	TGCGCCAGCAGTGATCCCGGGAAAGGGCCCTCGAAAGAGACCCAGTACTTC	CASSDPGKGPSKETQYF
TRBD2	TRBV6-5	TRBJ2-1	NA	TGTGCCACCAAAACCGGGACTAGGGCATCGCGTGAGCAGTTCTTC	CATKTGTRASREQFF
NA	TRBV28	TRBJ1-5	NA	TGTGCCAGCAAAGGAGTTCCGGCCTATAGCAATCAGCCCCAGCATTTT	CASKGVPAYSNQPQHF
TRBD2	TRBV4-3	TRBJ2-1	few	TGCGCCAGCAGCCAAGATTTGTCTAGCGGGCCCTACAATGAGCAGTTCTTC	CASSQDLSSGPYNEQFF
NA	TRBV29-1	TRBJ1-1	NA	TGCAGCGTTGAAGATCAGGGAGGCACTGAAGCTTTCTTT	CSVEDQGGTEAFF
TRBD2	TRBV9	TRBJ2-3	NA	TGTGCCAGCAGCCCTAATAGCGGGGGGGCTCTCGGGGCAGATACGCAGTATTTT	CASSPNSGGALGADTQYF